The 28 T cell receptor beta chains below were found in one sample sequenced in a study of T cell repertoires in ileal Crohn's disease (dated by TCRdb to 2018 to 2020). Libraries were constructed by the immunoSEQ multiplex PCR assay. The table comes from immuneACCESS by way of TCRdb, which keeps in-frame sequences with V and J called. Part of the clones is missing from these tables; in studies checked, under half for an unresolved V gene and the rest for unknown reasons. The sample contains about 14,000 clones, over 60% of them found a single time. The ten biggest clones cover 4.5% of the sample. Specimen: ileal tissue. Every receptor here comes from an adult with Crohn's disease.

CDR3 sequence reads: CASSLVGTGITYEQYF. The CDR3, as DNA: TGTGCCAGCAGCTTAGTGGGGACAGGGATCACCTACGAGCAGTACTTC. The rearrangement joins TRBV7-8 to TRBJ2-7; 9 bases are shared with TRBD1. Unmatched junction bases numbered 6, after V lost 1 base and J lost 2 bases. CDR1 SGHVS and CDR2 FQNEAQ come from the germline V gene. The CDR3 is 16 residues long. The full variable domain, with the rest looked up from reference TRBV7-8 and TRBJ2-7, is GAGVSQSPRYKVAKRGQDVALRCDPISGHVSLFWYQQALGQGPEFLTYFQNEAQLDKSGLPSDRFFAERPEGSVSTLKIQRTQQEDSAVYLCASSLVGTGITYEQYFGPGTRLTVT.

The gene calls are TRBV6-1 and TRBJ2-3; 9 bases map to TRBD1. This CDR3 spans 14 amino acids. The V gene end was trimmed by 7 bases and the J gene end by 2 bases; junction bases not matched to a gene: 4. Germline CDR1 reads MNHNS; CDR2 reads SASEGT. The CDR3 DNA reads as TGTGCCAGCATGACAGGGGGAACCACAGATACGCAGTATTTT. This encodes CASMTGGTTDTQYF.

J is TRBJ2-2 and V is TRBV5-6; TRBD1 aligns across 8 bases. The CDR3 is 15 residues long. The trim removed 0 bases at V and 3 bases at J, leaving 1 base unmatched. CDR1 and CDR2 (germline): SGHDT, YYEEEE. The CDR3 DNA follows: TGTGCCAGCAGCTTGGTACAGGGGGACACCGGGGAGCTGTTTTTT. Translation gives CASSLVQGDTGELFF. Filled out from reference TRBV5-6 and TRBJ2-2, the complete variable domain reads DAGVTQSPTHLIKTRGQQVTLRCSPKSGHDTVSWYQQALGQGPQFIFQYYEEEERQRGNFPDRFSGHQFPNYSSELNVNALLLGDSALYLCASSLVQGDTGELFFGEGSRLTVL.

The chain employs TRBV4-1 and TRBJ2-3, with a weak D call TRBD1 (5 bases). Trimming cost V 0 bases and J 0 bases, with 13 bases left between them. This CDR3 has 17 residues. The germline V gene encodes CDR1 MGHRA and CDR2 YSYEKL. The CDR3 loop is CASSQDLQALSTDTQYF. The CDR3 DNA is TGCGCCAGCAGCCAAGATTTACAGGCCTTAAGCACAGATACGCAGTATTTT.

This chain uses TRBV6-6 with TRBJ1-1, with D hard to call. The CDR3 has 14 residues. Germline CDR1 reads MNHNY; CDR2 reads SVGAGI (reference sequence). Trimming took 0 bases from V and 1 from J, leaving 6 bases between them. The CDR3 DNA follows: TGTGCCAGCAGTTACTCGAGGCAGAACACTGAAGCTTTCTTT. This encodes CASSYSRQNTEAFF.

The chain recombines TRBV5-1 with TRBJ2-5; 8 bases map to TRBD1. CDR3 length: 17 residues. After removal of 4 bases from V and 5 bases from J, the junction contained 16 bases not matched to a gene. Germline V gene sequence: CDR1 SGHRS, CDR2 YFSETQ. Written as DNA, the CDR3 is TGCGCCAGCAGCCCTGGACAGGGTGGCCCCCGGTCCGAGACCCAGTACTTC. This codes for CASSPGQGGPRSETQYF.

The chain uses TRBV7-8 and TRBJ1-4; 7 bases line up with TRBD1. CDR1 and CDR2 (germline): SGHVS, FQNEAQ. The CDR3 covers 16 residues. The V gene end was trimmed by 1 base and the J gene end by 8 bases; junction bases not matched to a gene: 10. The CDR3 DNA reads as TGTGCCAGCAGCTTAGGAGGGGGCGCGACAGAAGAAAAACTGTTTTTT. Protein product: CASSLGGGATEEKLFF.

This clone is medium-sized within its sample. The chain recombines TRBV18 with TRBJ2-2; D remains unclear. The length of the CDR3 is 13 residues. Between the trimmed V and J ends, which lost 3 bases and 7 bases, there was a span of 9 bases. Germline V gene data show CDR1 as KGHSH and CDR2 as LQKENI. CDR3 in DNA: TGTGCCAGCTCACCGAGCTCGGGCGGGGAGCTGTTTTTT. Amino acid sequence: CASSPSSGGELFF.

This clone was found a few times. V is TRBV19 and J is TRBJ1-2; D is perhaps TRBD1 (5 bases). The length of the CDR3 is 15 residues. The germline CDR1 and CDR2 sequences are LNHDA and SQIVND (reference sequence). Trimming removed 3 bases at V and 4 bases at J, with 15 bases between. The CDR3 nucleotides read TGTGCCAGTAGTATGAGGCAGGGAGGCGGCTATGGCTACACCTTC. Translated: CASSMRQGGGYGYTF.

This clone was counted a few times. V usage is TRBV29-1 and J usage is TRBJ1-1; D is uncertain. Germline V lookup: CDR1 SQVTM, CDR2 ANQGSEA. CDR3 size: 12 residues. The V end lost 7 bases, the J end lost 1 base, and 10 bases lay between the germline ends. The CDR3 here is CSGRRGNTEAFF. CDR3 sequence (DNA): TGCAGCGGAAGAAGAGGGAACACTGAAGCTTTCTTT.

V is TRBV27 and J is TRBJ1-3; 8 bases fit TRBD1. V trimming: 5 bases; J trimming: 0 bases; junction bases outside the gene matches: 12. Germline V gives CDR1 MNHEY, CDR2 SMNVEV (reference sequence). The length of the CDR3 is 18 residues. The CDR3 sequence is CASSPLGQGGFSGNTIYF. The CDR3 region has the DNA TGTGCCAGCAGTCCCCTCGGACAGGGCGGTTTCTCTGGAAACACCATATATTTT.

This chain uses TRBV6-6 with TRBJ2-7; perhaps TRBD2 as D (6 bases). Trimming stripped 5 bases from V and 6 bases from J, with 14 bases between. Germline V CDR1 and CDR2: MNHNY, SVGAGI (reference sequence). The CDR3 extends over 13 amino acids. The CDR3 DNA is TGTGCCAGCAGTGGGGGGAGTTACGGCGAGCAGTACTTC. Translated, it gives CASSGGSYGEQYF.

V and J are TRBV5-1 and TRBJ2-2; 7 positions agree with TRBD1. The germline V gene has CDR1 SGHRS and CDR2 YFSETQ. V was clipped by 0 bases and J by 1 base; unmatched bases: 0. The CDR3 has 15 residues. The CDR3 DNA is TGCGCCAGCAGCTTGGGACAGGGGAACACCGGGGAGCTGTTTTTT. This codes for CASSLGQGNTGELFF.

The chain uses TRBV5-4 and TRBJ2-5; 8 bases align to TRBD1. Trimming removed 0 bases from V and 2 bases from J; junction bases left unmatched: 6. This CDR3 comprises 16 residues. Germline V CDR1 and CDR2: SGHNT, YYREEE (reference sequence). The chain's CDR3 is CASSLVGQGTQETQYF. In nucleotides, the CDR3 is TGTGCCAGCAGCTTGGTAGGACAGGGAACGCAAGAGACCCAGTACTTC.

The rearrangement links TRBV27 to TRBJ2-2, with a tentative D call TRBD2 (5 bases). The CDR3 is made up of 16 amino acids. V dropped 5 bases and J dropped 7 bases, with 20 bases sitting between them. CDR1 MNHEY and CDR2 SMNVEV come from the germline V gene (reference sequence). CDR3 DNA: TGTGCCAGCAGTCACCTCCCCGCGCCTGAGGGCGGGGAGCTGTTTTTT. It translates to CASSHLPAPEGGELFF.

In its sample, this clone was seen once. CDR3 residues: CATPAGRGGYNEQFF. The CDR3 bases are TGTGCCACCCCGGCGGGGCGGGGGGGCTACAATGAGCAGTTCTTC. The chain uses TRBV6-1 and TRBJ2-1; 9 positions match TRBD2. The CDR3 has 15 residues. Germline CDR1 and CDR2: MNHNS and SASEGT. The trim removed 10 bases at V and 3 bases at J, leaving 10 bases unmatched.

This clone was found once. The chain employs TRBV18 and TRBJ2-7, with 9 nucleotides matching TRBD1. Germline lookup yields CDR1 KGHSH and CDR2 LQKENI. Unmatched junction bases numbered 11, after V lost 3 bases and J lost 2 bases. The CDR3 loop spans 17 amino acids. In nucleotides, the CDR3 is TGTGCCAGCTCACCCCAAACGCCGGGACAGGGTCCCTACGAGCAGTACTTC. Translation: CASSPQTPGQGPYEQYF. The entire variable domain, with the rest obtained from reference TRBV18 and TRBJ2-7, is as follows: NAGVMQNPRHLVRRRGQEARLRCSPMKGHSHVYWYRQLPEEGLKFMVYLQKENIIDESGMPKERFSAEFPKEGPSILRIQQVVRGDSAAYFCASSPQTPGQGPYEQYFGPGTRLTVT.

The V and J genes are TRBV6-5 and TRBJ1-6; TRBD1 agrees at 7 bases. CDR1 is MNHEY, CDR2 SVGAGI, per germline. This CDR3 contains 15 residues. Unmatched junction bases numbered 9, after V lost 10 bases and J lost 3 bases. The CDR3 nucleotides read TGTGCCACAAGGACAGGTCGGCTCTATAATTCACCCCTCCACTTT. Its protein product is CATRTGRLYNSPLHF.

As DNA, the CDR3 is TGTGCCAGCAGGCAGGGCTGGGCGGAGACCCAGTACTTC. Translation: CASRQGWAETQYF. This chain joins TRBV6-5 and TRBJ2-5; possibly TRBD1 for D (5 bases). Per germline, CDR1 MNHEY and CDR2 SVGAGI. The length of the CDR3 is 13 residues. Between the trimmed V and J ends, which lost 6 bases and 5 bases, there was a span of 13 bases.

V and J are TRBV11-2 and TRBJ1-1, with no clear D. The CDR3 loop spans 16 amino acids. In germline, CDR1 is SGHAT, CDR2 FQNNGV. Trimming shortened V by 0 bases and J by 5 bases, and 16 bases separated the two germline ends. CDR3 nucleotides: TGTGCCAGCAGCTTAGACGCACAAAGTCTGATGACTGAAGCTTTCTTT. Translated, it gives CASSLDAQSLMTEAFF.

The rearrangement joins TRBV5-1 to TRBJ2-3, with a weak D call TRBD1 (5 bases). Germline values: CDR1 SGHRS, CDR2 YFSETQ. CDR3 length: 13 amino acids. Deletions cut 4 bases from V and 7 bases from J, with 13 bases between. The CDR3: CASSQKTANTQYF. The CDR3 coding sequence is TGCGCCAGCAGCCAGAAGACAGCCAATACGCAGTATTTT.

V usage is TRBV19 and J usage is TRBJ1-1; 7 positions match TRBD1. The CDR3 consists of 14 residues. Per germline, CDR1 LNHDA and CDR2 SQIVND (reference sequence). The junction had 7 bases not matched to a gene; V was cut back by 7 bases and J by 2 bases. The CDR3 reads CASTLGQRNTEAFF. CDR3 DNA: TGTGCCAGTACCCTGGGACAGCGCAACACTGAAGCTTTCTTT. Full variable domain (remainder filled in from reference TRBV19 and TRBJ1-1): DGGITQSPKYLFRKEGQNVTLSCEQNLNHDAMYWYRQDPGQGLRLIYYSQIVNDFQKGDIAEGYSVSREKKESFPLTVTSAQKNPTAFYLCASTLGQRNTEAFFGQGTRLTVV.

The V call is TRBV5-1, the J call TRBJ2-6, with a weak D call TRBD1 (6 bases). The ends were cut back, 4 bases at V and 0 bases at J, with 14 bases in the middle. The CDR3 totals 17 residues. Germline loops: CDR1 SGHRS, CDR2 YFSETQ. The CDR3 is CASSVTGLSSGANVLTF. DNA of the CDR3: TGCGCCAGCAGCGTGACAGGTTTAAGCTCTGGGGCCAACGTCCTGACTTTC.

This clone is medium-sized. The chain has TRBV10-2 and TRBJ2-7, with 14 bases that match TRBD2. V dropped 7 bases and J dropped 4; count of bases not matched to a gene: 3. This CDR3 region has 14 residues. Germline V lookup: CDR1 WSHSY, CDR2 SAAADI. The CDR3: CASTGLAGGYEQYF. The DNA for the CDR3 is TGCGCCAGCACAGGACTAGCGGGGGGTTACGAGCAGTACTTC.

The chain is built from TRBV27 and TRBJ2-2; a possible D gene is TRBD1 (5 bases). The V gene's germline CDR1 is MNHEY and CDR2 SMNVEV (reference sequence). V was trimmed by 8 bases and J by 1 base, leaving 17 bases between them. This CDR3 is 16 amino acids long. The CDR3 coding sequence is TGTGCCAGCTCCACACACAGGCGTGGGAACACCGGGGAGCTGTTTTTT. The encoded protein is CASSTHRRGNTGELFF.

The chain couples TRBV10-1 to TRBJ1-2; D is uncertain. There are 11 residues in the CDR3. Deletions cut 9 bases from V and 0 bases from J, with 5 bases between. Germline-derived CDR1 and CDR2 are WNHNN and SYGVQD (reference sequence). CDR3 residues: CARRTNYGYTF. The CDR3 DNA follows: TGCGCCAGGCGAACTAACTATGGCTACACCTTC.

The rearrangement joins TRBV5-8 to TRBJ2-2, with D tentatively TRBD2 (5 bases). Looked up from germline, CDR1 is SGHTS and CDR2 is YDEGEE. The germline V and J ends were trimmed by 1 base and 6 bases, with 16 bases remaining between them. This CDR3 spans 16 amino acids. Here the CDR3 DNA reads TGTGCCAGCAGCTTGATGTCGGGGAAGTGGTCCGGGGAGCTGTTTTTT. Translating gives CASSLMSGKWSGELFF.

The J gene is TRBJ1-3, the V gene TRBV6-1, with a weak D call TRBD1 (5 bases). Germline V gene lookup returns CDR1 MNHNS and CDR2 SASEGT. There are 14 residues in the CDR3. Trimming removed 3 bases at V and 3 bases at J, with 9 bases between. The DNA for the CDR3 is TGTGCCAGCAGTGATTGGGGGGTTGGAAACACCATATATTTT. This translates into CASSDWGVGNTIYF.